This entry lists 6 T cell receptor beta chains sequenced from one sample in a study of OX40 agonist ivuxolimab in advanced cancers. Repertoires were generated with immunoSEQ multiplex PCR, while TCRdb's copy carries only in-frame clones and drops some. The sample has 73,000 or so clones, about 81% seen once; the top ten hold about 0.41%. This specimen consisted of CD4+ or CD8+ T cells sorted from blood, obtained in a trial of the OX40 agonist ivuxolimab. The receptors derive from an adult with an advanced solid tumor such as melanoma, head and neck, liver or kidney cancer.

The chain uses TRBV11-2 and TRBJ2-2; D may correspond to TRBD1 or TRBD2 (5 bases each). The germline gives CDR1 SGHAT, CDR2 FQNNGV. V dropped 5 bases and J dropped 0 bases, with 13 bases sitting between them. This CDR3 has 16 residues. The CDR3 DNA reads TGTGCCAGCAGCGTACCCGGGGCAGCGAACACCGGGGAGCTGTTTTTT. It encodes CASSVPGAANTGELFF.

The chain links TRBV10-2 to TRBJ2-3, with TRBD2 as a possible D gene (7 bases). Trimming took 6 bases from V and 5 from J, leaving 18 bases between them. The CDR3 covers 15 residues. The germline V gene has CDR1 WSHSY and CDR2 SAAADI. Here the CDR3 reads CASRGGGVKVDTQYF. Here the CDR3 DNA reads TGCGCCAGCAGGGGCGGGGGCGTTAAAGTAGATACGCAGTATTTT.

This chain uses TRBV4-3 with TRBJ2-5; D remains unclear. The CDR3 has 13 residues. Germline V gene lookup returns CDR1 LGHNA and CDR2 YSLEER. Trimming took off 0 bases at V and 4 bases at J, with 6 bases between the two ends. The DNA of the CDR3 is TGCGCCAGCAGCCAAGATCGACGAGAGACCCAGTACTTC. Protein product: CASSQDRRETQYF.

The chain has TRBV5-6 and TRBJ2-7, with D possibly being TRBD2 (6 bases). Germline V lookup: CDR1 SGHDT, CDR2 YYEEEE. V was clipped by 0 bases and J by 3 bases, with 10 bases between them. The CDR3 is 14 residues long. CDR3 nucleotide sequence: TGTGCCAGCAGCTTGGGACTAGAGATCTACGAGCAGTACGTC. Residues: CASSLGLEIYEQYV.

The gene calls are TRBV5-1 and TRBJ2-3; D is unclear. This CDR3 has 11 residues. Germline V lookup: CDR1 SGHRS, CDR2 YFSETQ. Between the trimmed V and J ends, which lost 3 bases and 4 bases, there was a span of 3 bases. As DNA, the CDR3 is TGCGCCAGCAGCTCAGCAGATACGCAGTATTTT. Translation gives CASSSADTQYF.

This chain uses TRBV4-3 with TRBJ1-1; D uncertain. Germline V gene lookup returns CDR1 LGHNA and CDR2 YSLEER. V gave up 1 base and J gave up 5 bases, with 11 bases separating them. This CDR3 contains 14 residues. CDR3 nucleotides: TGCGCCAGCAGCCAAGTAGGAGAGGGAACTGAAGCTTTCTTT. Protein: CASSQVGEGTEAFF.